The 28 T cell receptor beta chains below all came from one sample that was sequenced in a study of technical replicates of blood from a few donors. Assay: immunoSEQ multiplex PCR; the TCRdb copy retains only in-frame clones and omits some. The repertoire holds over 90,000 clones, approximately 96% seen once, with roughly 0.35% in the top ten. Sequenced input: T cells isolated from PBMCs. Receptors originate from a human donor in good health.

The chain carries TRBV27 and TRBJ2-7, with 9 positions matching TRBD1. Germline loops: CDR1 MNHEY, CDR2 SMNVEV (reference sequence). This CDR3 is built from 14 residues. Unmatched junction bases numbered 8, after V lost 5 bases and J lost 6 bases. The DNA for the CDR3 is TGTGCCAGCAGTCTGGACAGGGGAGGACGCGAGCAGTACTTC. It codes for CASSLDRGGREQYF.

The chain recombines TRBV19 with TRBJ1-1, with D unclear. CDR1 and CDR2 (germline): LNHDA, SQIVND (reference sequence). V shed 5 bases and J shed 1 base, with 8 bases lying between them. The CDR3 is 13 amino acids. CDR3 in amino acids: CASSASRNTEAFF. CDR3 nucleotide sequence: TGTGCCAGTAGTGCCTCCAGGAACACTGAAGCTTTCTTT.

In DNA, the CDR3 is TGTGCCAGCAGCCCGCAGGGACTCTATGGCTACACCTTC. Its translation: CASSPQGLYGYTF. V is TRBV11-2 and J is TRBJ1-2, with D perhaps TRBD1 (5 bases). V was pared by 5 bases and J by 4 bases, with 11 bases between. This CDR3 is built from 13 residues. CDR1 and CDR2 from the germline V gene are SGHAT and FQNNGV. The variable domain in full, completed from reference TRBV11-2 and TRBJ1-2, reads EAGVAQSPRYKIIEKRQSVAFWCNPISGHATLYWYQQILGQGPKLLIQFQNNGVVDDSQLPKDRFSAERLKGVDSTLKIQPAKLEDSAVYLCASSPQGLYGYTFGSGTRLTVV.

The J gene is TRBJ2-7, the V gene TRBV14; 8 bases are shared with TRBD2. V was clipped by 1 base and J by 4 bases; unmatched bases: 6. This CDR3 contains 15 residues. Germline V CDR1 and CDR2: SGHDN, FVKESK. CDR3 sequence reads: CASSQASGSWYEQYF. The CDR3 nucleotides are TGTGCCAGCAGCCAAGCGAGCGGGAGTTGGTACGAGCAGTACTTC.

The chain joins TRBV4-3 to TRBJ1-4, with unresolved D. This CDR3 is built from 13 residues. Germline V gives CDR1 LGHNA, CDR2 YSLEER. The V end was cut by 4 bases, the J end by 7 bases, with 10 bases between. The CDR3 loop is CASSRTGVEKLFF. CDR3 DNA: TGCGCCAGCAGCCGGACCGGGGTTGAAAAACTGTTTTTT.

This chain links TRBV4-3 with TRBJ2-6; no clear D. Germline V CDR1 and CDR2: LGHNA, YSLEER. Deletions cut 4 bases from V and 0 bases from J, with 10 bases between. The CDR3 runs 16 residues. The DNA of the CDR3 is TGCGCCAGCAGCCCCCGACTGTTCTCTGGGGCCAACGTCCTGACTTTC. Translating it yields CASSPRLFSGANVLTF.

V and J are TRBV10-1 and TRBJ1-5, with 9 nucleotides matching TRBD1. The CDR3 consists of 12 residues. J lost 6 bases, V lost 9 bases, and 3 bases had no gene match. CDR1 WNHNN and CDR2 SYGVQD come from the germline V gene (reference sequence). In DNA, the CDR3 is TGCGCCAGTGGGACAGGGACTCAGCCCCAGCATTTT. Residues: CASGTGTQPQHF.

This chain connects TRBV7-3 to TRBJ1-3; tentative D call: TRBD1 (6 bases). The V end lost 5 bases, the J end lost 2 bases, and 10 bases lay between the germline ends. Germline lookup yields CDR1 SGHTA and CDR2 FQGTGA. This CDR3 has 14 residues. CDR3 residues: CASSPGQPGNTIYF. CDR3 nucleotide sequence: TGTGCCAGCAGCCCAGGACAGCCTGGAAACACCATATATTTT.

This chain links TRBV5-6 with TRBJ1-4; TRBD1 is a possible D gene (5 bases). The V gene's germline CDR1 is SGHDT and CDR2 YYEEEE. Trimming pared 4 bases from V and 8 bases from J, leaving 15 bases between. The CDR3 runs 14 residues. The CDR3 loop reads CASSKDTMWEKLFF. In DNA form, the CDR3 reads TGTGCCAGCAGCAAGGACACCATGTGGGAAAAACTGTTTTTT.

This clone was observed a single time. The CDR3, as DNA: TGTGCCTGGTACCAAGCGGGAGGGCCAGATACGCAGTATTTT. Protein sequence: CAWYQAGGPDTQYF. V is TRBV30 and J is TRBJ2-3, with 10 bases aligning to TRBD2. Germline values: CDR1 GTSNPN, CDR2 SVGIG (reference sequence). V lost 5 bases and J lost 4; bases outside the gene matches: 6. The CDR3 runs 14 residues.

The chain couples TRBV6-1 to TRBJ2-7; D is perhaps TRBD2 (5 bases). The CDR3 runs 11 residues. The V and J ends lost 6 bases and 6 bases respectively, with 9 bases between them. Germline V gene sequence: CDR1 MNHNS, CDR2 SASEGT. CDR3 region: CASREVGEQYF. The CDR3 region has the DNA TGTGCCAGCAGGGAGGTTGGCGAGCAGTACTTC.

This chain uses TRBV6-5 with TRBJ2-1, with TRBD1 identical over 7 bases. The CDR3 has 13 residues. Unmatched junction bases numbered 9, after V lost 7 bases and J lost 9 bases. The germline CDR1 and CDR2 sequences are MNHEY and SVGAGI. CDR3 region: CASTWGTVGEQFF. In DNA, the CDR3 is TGTGCCAGCACCTGGGGGACAGTGGGTGAGCAGTTCTTC.

CDR3 in amino acids: CASLASYNEQFF. CDR3 nucleotides: TGTGCCAGCTTAGCGTCTTACAATGAGCAGTTCTTC. The chain is built from TRBV7-2 and TRBJ2-1; possible D gene TRBD2, 5 bases. The CDR3 sequence is 12 residues long. CDR1 and CDR2 from the germline V gene are SGHTA and FQGNSA. The V and J ends lost 8 bases and 4 bases respectively, with 9 bases between them.

This chain connects TRBV27 to TRBJ1-5, with 7 nucleotides matching TRBD1. This CDR3 contains 12 residues. Looked up from germline, CDR1 is MNHEY and CDR2 is SMNVEV (reference sequence). V lost 8 bases, J lost 6 bases, and 4 bases stayed unmatched. The CDR3: CASSTGSQPQHF. The CDR3 nucleotides are TGTGCCAGCTCGACAGGGAGTCAGCCCCAGCATTTT.

A single count supports this clone. This rearrangement joins TRBV2 to TRBJ2-5, with a possible D match to TRBD1 (6 bases). The tail of the sequence fits TRBJ2-7 better, so the J call may be wrong. CDR1 is SNHLY and CDR2 is FYNNEI in the germline V gene. The CDR3 runs 14 residues. CDR3 sequence (DNA): TGTGCCAGCACCTGGACAGCCACAATTTACGAGCAGTACTTC. The encoded protein is CASTWTATIYEQYF.

V is TRBV11-1 and J is TRBJ1-1, with D tentatively TRBD1 (6 bases). Per the germline V gene, CDR1 is SGHAT and CDR2 is FQDESV (reference sequence). V was trimmed by 6 bases and J by 6 bases, leaving 14 bases between them. This CDR3 spans 13 amino acids. The DNA for the CDR3 is TGTGCCAGCAGTCTATGGACAGAAGCTGAAGCTTTCTTT. The encoded protein is CASSLWTEAEAFF.

The DNA of the CDR3 is TGTGCCAGCAGTCCACTCTACGAGCAGTACTTC. Its protein product is CASSPLYEQYF. This chain uses TRBV28 with TRBJ2-7; D is uncertain. The CDR3 consists of 11 residues. CDR1 is MDHEN and CDR2 is SYDVKM in the germline V gene. Trimming took 5 bases from V and 3 from J, leaving 5 bases between them.

The chain links TRBV9 to TRBJ1-5; TRBD1 is a possible D gene (6 bases). Germline V CDR1 and CDR2: SGDLS, YYNGEE. This CDR3 comprises 15 residues. V shed 3 bases and J shed 6 bases, with 16 bases lying between them. Written as DNA, the CDR3 is TGTGCCAGCAGCGCCCACAGGGAGTTTAGTCAGCCCCAGCATTTT. Amino acid sequence: CASSAHREFSQPQHF.

The table lists this clone with a count of one. CDR3 DNA sequence: TGTGCCAGCAGCTTACGCGGGAGGGTCACCGGGGAGCTGTTTTTT. As protein: CASSLRGRVTGELFF. This chain uses TRBV11-3 with TRBJ2-2; TRBD2 aligns across 9 bases. Per germline, CDR1 SGHNT and CDR2 YENEEA. V shed 2 bases and J 4 bases; nucleotides not matched to a gene: 2. The CDR3 covers 15 residues.

The J gene is TRBJ2-5, the V gene TRBV5-4; 10 nucleotides agree with TRBD2. The CDR3 totals 14 residues. Germline CDR1 SGHNT, CDR2 YYREEE (reference sequence). The V and J ends lost 4 bases and 2 bases, in that order; junction bases with no gene match: 2. The CDR3 protein is CASSRTSGQETQYF. The CDR3 DNA is TGTGCCAGCAGCAGGACTAGCGGACAAGAGACCCAGTACTTC. The whole variable domain, filled in from reference TRBV5-4 and TRBJ2-5, reads ETGVTQSPTHLIKTRGQQVTLRCSSQSGHNTVSWYQQALGQGPQFIFQYYREEENGRGNFPPRFSGLQFPNYSSELNVNALELDDSALYLCASSRTSGQETQYFGPGTRLLVL.

The gene calls are TRBV18 and TRBJ2-2; 8 nucleotides match TRBD1. Trimming cost V 2 bases and J 7 bases; bases outside gene matches: 6. CDR1 is KGHSH and CDR2 is LQKENI in the germline V gene. This CDR3 has 15 amino acids. The CDR3, as DNA: TGTGCCAGCTCACCAAGGCAGGGGGCGAGCGGGGAGCTGTTTTTT. It is translated as CASSPRQGASGELFF.

The V call is TRBV10-3, the J call TRBJ2-2, with TRBD2 matching 9 bases. CDR3 size: 15 residues. CDR1 is ENHRY, CDR2 SYGVKD, per germline. V gave up 3 bases and J gave up 7 bases; unmatched junction bases: 6. CDR3 loop: CAISDQGLAIGELFF. CDR3 nucleotide sequence: TGTGCCATCAGTGACCAGGGACTAGCTATCGGGGAGCTGTTTTTT.

This chain joins TRBV19 and TRBJ1-2; TRBD1 might be the D (5 bases). The CDR3 extends over 15 amino acids. Germline CDR1 and CDR2: LNHDA and SQIVND (reference sequence). V was pared by 5 bases and J by 3 bases, with 16 bases between. The DNA of the CDR3 is TGTGCCAGTAGTGATTCGACAGTTCGAGACTATGGCTACACCTTC. Its translation: CASSDSTVRDYGYTF.

V and J are TRBV6-6 and TRBJ2-1, with 7 bases that match TRBD1. The V gene's germline CDR1 is MNHNY and CDR2 SVGAGI (reference sequence). The CDR3 has 15 residues. The junction had 3 bases not matched to a gene; V was cut back by 4 bases and J by 0 bases. CDR3 residues: CASSFRDSSYNEQFF. As DNA, the CDR3 is TGTGCCAGCAGTTTCCGGGACAGCTCCTACAATGAGCAGTTCTTC.

The chain links TRBV28 to TRBJ1-1, with D perhaps TRBD1 (5 bases). The V and J ends lost 7 bases and 3 bases respectively, with 15 bases between them. Germline V CDR1 and CDR2: MDHEN, SYDVKM. CDR3 length: 14 amino acids. The CDR3: CASTPGAFHTEAFF. CDR3 DNA: TGTGCCAGCACCCCTGGGGCATTTCACACTGAAGCTTTCTTT. Complete variable domain (other parts from reference TRBV28 and TRBJ1-1): DVKVTQSSRYLVKRTGEKVFLECVQDMDHENMFWYRQDPGLGLRLIYFSYDVKMKEKGDIPEGYSVSREKKERFSLILESASTNQTSMYLCASTPGAFHTEAFFGQGTRLTVV.

The gene calls are TRBV4-2 and TRBJ2-2; possibly TRBD2 for D (5 bases). The CDR3 has 17 residues. The V end was cut by 1 base, the J end by 2 bases, with 14 bases between. Germline V gives CDR1 LGHNA, CDR2 YNFKEQ. The CDR3 nucleotides are TGTGCCAGCAGCCAAGTGGGAGCACTAGATAACACCGGGGAGCTGTTTTTT. It encodes CASSQVGALDNTGELFF.

The chain couples TRBV7-2 to TRBJ2-7, with D tentatively TRBD1 (6 bases). Trimming took off 4 bases at V and 7 bases at J, with 14 bases between the two ends. Germline CDR1 and CDR2: SGHTA and FQGNSA. The CDR3 has 13 amino acids. The CDR3 here is CASSSGAPTEQYF. The CDR3 bases are TGTGCCAGCAGCTCAGGGGCTCCTACGGAGCAGTACTTC.

Only one count was recorded for this clone. The chain has TRBV19 and TRBJ2-2; 7 bases match TRBD1. Trimming took 7 bases from V and 7 from J; bases not matched to a gene: 6. The CDR3 consists of 13 residues. CDR1 is LNHDA and CDR2 is SQIVND in the germline V gene (reference sequence). DNA of the CDR3: TGTGCCAGTACCAGGGGGTCGGTCGGGGAGCTGTTTTTT. It specifies CASTRGSVGELFF.